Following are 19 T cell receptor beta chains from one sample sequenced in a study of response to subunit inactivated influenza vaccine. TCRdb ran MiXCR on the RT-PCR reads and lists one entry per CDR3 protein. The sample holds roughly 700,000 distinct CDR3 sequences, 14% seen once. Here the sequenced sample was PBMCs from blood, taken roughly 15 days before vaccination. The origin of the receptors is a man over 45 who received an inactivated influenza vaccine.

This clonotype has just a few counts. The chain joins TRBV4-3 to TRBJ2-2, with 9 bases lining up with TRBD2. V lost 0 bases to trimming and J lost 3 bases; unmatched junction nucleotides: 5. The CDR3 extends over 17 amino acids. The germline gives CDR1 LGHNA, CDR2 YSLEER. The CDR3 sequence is CASSQEIAGVDTGELFF. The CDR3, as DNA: TGCGCCAGCAGCCAAGAGATAGCGGGGGTGGACACCGGGGAGCTGTTTTTT.

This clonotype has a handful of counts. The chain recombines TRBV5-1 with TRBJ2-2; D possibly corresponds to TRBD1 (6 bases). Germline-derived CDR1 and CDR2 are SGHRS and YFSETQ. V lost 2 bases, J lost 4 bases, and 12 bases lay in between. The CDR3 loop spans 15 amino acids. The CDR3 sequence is CASSLWQGSTGELFF. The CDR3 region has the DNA TGCGCCAGCAGCTTATGGCAGGGGAGCACCGGGGAGCTGTTTTTT.

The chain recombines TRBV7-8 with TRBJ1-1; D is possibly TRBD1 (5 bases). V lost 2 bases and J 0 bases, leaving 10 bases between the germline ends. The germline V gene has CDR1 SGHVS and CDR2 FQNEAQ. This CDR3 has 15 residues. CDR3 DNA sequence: TGTGCCAGCAGCTTAACAGGCAACATGAACACTGAAGCTTTCTTT. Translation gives CASSLTGNMNTEAFF.

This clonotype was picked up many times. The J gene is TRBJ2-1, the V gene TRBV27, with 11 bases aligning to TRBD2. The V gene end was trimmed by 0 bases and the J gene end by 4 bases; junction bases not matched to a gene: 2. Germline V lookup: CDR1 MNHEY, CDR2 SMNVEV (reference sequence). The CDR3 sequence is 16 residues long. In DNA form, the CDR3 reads TGTGCCAGCAGTTTATCGACTAGCGGGACTTACAATGAGCAGTTCTTC. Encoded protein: CASSLSTSGTYNEQFF.

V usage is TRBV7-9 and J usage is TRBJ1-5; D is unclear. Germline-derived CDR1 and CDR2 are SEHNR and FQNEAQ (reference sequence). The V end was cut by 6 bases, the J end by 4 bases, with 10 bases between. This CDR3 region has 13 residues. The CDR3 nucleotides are TGTGCCAGCAGTATATCGGGGAATCAGCCCCAGCATTTT. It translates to CASSISGNQPQHF.

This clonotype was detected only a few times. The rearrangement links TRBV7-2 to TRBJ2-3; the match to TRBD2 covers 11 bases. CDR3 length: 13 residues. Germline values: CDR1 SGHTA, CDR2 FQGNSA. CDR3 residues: CASGGAGADTQYF. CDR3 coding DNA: TGTGCTAGCGGGGGGGCAGGTGCAGATACGCAGTATTTT.

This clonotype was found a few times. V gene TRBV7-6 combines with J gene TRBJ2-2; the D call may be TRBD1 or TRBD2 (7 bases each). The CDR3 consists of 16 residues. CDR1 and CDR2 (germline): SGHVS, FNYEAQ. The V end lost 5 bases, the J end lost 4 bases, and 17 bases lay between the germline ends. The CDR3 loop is CASSDGTAGSTGELFF. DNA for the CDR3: TGTGCCAGCAGCGATGGGACAGCGGGGAGCACCGGGGAGCTGTTTTTT. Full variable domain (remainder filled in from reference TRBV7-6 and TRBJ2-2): GAGVSQSPRYKVTKRGQDVALRCDPISGHVSLYWYRQALGQGPEFLTYFNYEAQQDKSGLPNDRFSAERPEGSISTLTIQRTEQRDSAMYRCASSDGTAGSTGELFFGEGSRLTVL.

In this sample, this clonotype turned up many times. CDR3 sequence (DNA): TGCAGCGTAAATAGCGGGAGGGCGGATACGCAGTATTTT. This encodes CSVNSGRADTQYF. The chain joins TRBV29-1 to TRBJ2-3; 11 bases are a match to TRBD2. Per germline, CDR1 SQVTM and CDR2 ANQGSEA. The CDR3 contains 13 residues. V lost 6 bases and J lost 6; bases outside the gene matches: 5.

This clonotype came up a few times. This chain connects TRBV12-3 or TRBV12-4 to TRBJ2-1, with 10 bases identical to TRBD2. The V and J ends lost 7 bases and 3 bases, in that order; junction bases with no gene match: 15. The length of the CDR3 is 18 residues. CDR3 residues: CASILRFTVAGGYNEQFF. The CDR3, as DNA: TGTGCCAGCATACTACGGTTCACTGTAGCGGGAGGCTACAATGAGCAGTTCTTC.

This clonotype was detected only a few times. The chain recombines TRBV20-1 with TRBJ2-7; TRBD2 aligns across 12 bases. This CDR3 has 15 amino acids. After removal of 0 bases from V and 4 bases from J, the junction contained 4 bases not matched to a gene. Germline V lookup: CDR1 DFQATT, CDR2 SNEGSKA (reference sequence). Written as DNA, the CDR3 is TGCAGTGCTAGAGATCCAACTAGCGGGAGGTACGAGCAGTACTTC. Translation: CSARDPTSGRYEQYF.

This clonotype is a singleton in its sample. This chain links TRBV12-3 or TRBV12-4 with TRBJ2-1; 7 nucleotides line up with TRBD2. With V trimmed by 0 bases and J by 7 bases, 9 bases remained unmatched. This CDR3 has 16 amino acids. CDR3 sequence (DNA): TGTGCCAGCAGTTTAGCGCTTTCCCTCGGGGGGAATGAGCAGTTCTTC. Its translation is CASSLALSLGGNEQFF.

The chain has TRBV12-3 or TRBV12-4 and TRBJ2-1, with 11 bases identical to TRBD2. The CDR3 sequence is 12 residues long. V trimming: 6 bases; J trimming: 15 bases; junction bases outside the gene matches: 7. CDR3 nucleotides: TGTGCCAGCAGCCAACTAGCGGGGGCTCGGTTCTTC. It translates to CASSQLAGARFF.

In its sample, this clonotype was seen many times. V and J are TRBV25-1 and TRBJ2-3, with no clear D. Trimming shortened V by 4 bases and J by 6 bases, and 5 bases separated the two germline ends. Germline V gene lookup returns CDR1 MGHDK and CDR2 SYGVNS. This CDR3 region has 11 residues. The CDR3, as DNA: TGTGCCAGCAGTGCTTGGGATACGCAGTATTTT. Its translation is CASSAWDTQYF. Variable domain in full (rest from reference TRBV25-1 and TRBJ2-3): EADIYQTPRYLVIGTGKKITLECSQTMGHDKMYWYQQDPGMELHLIHYSYGVNSTEKGDLSSESTVSRIRTEHFPLTLESARPSHTSQYLCASSAWDTQYFGPGTRLTVL.

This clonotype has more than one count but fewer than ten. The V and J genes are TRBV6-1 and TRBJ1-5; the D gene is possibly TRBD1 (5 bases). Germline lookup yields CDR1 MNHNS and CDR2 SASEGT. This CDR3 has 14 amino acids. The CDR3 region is CEVPGQTSNQPQHF. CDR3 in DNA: TGTGAGGTACCAGGACAAACTAGCAATCAGCCCCAGCATTTT.

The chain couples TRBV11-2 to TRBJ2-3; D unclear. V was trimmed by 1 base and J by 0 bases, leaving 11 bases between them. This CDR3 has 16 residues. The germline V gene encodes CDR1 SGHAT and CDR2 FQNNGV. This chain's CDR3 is CASSLGGGPSTDTQYF. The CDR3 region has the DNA TGTGCCAGCAGCTTAGGGGGTGGACCTAGCACAGATACGCAGTATTTT.

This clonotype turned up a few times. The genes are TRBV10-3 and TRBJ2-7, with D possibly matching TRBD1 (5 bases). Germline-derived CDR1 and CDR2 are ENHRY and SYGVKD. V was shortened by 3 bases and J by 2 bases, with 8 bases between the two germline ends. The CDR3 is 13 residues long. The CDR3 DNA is TGTGCCATCAGTGAAAAAGGGGCCTACGAGCAGTACTTC. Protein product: CAISEKGAYEQYF.

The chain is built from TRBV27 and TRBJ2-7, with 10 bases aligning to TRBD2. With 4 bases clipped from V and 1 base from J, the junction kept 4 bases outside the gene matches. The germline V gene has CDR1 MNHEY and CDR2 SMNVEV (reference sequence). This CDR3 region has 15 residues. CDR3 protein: CASSWASGSSYEQYF. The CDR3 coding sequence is TGTGCCAGCAGTTGGGCTAGCGGGAGTTCCTACGAGCAGTACTTC.

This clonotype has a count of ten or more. In DNA, the CDR3 is TGTGCCAGCAGTTTATTTTACAGTGCCTACGAGCAGTACTTC. Translated, it gives CASSLFYSAYEQYF. J is TRBJ2-7 and V is TRBV28, with unresolved D. The germline gives CDR1 MDHEN, CDR2 SYDVKM. Trimming took off 1 base at V and 2 bases at J, with 9 bases between the two ends. The CDR3 runs 14 residues.

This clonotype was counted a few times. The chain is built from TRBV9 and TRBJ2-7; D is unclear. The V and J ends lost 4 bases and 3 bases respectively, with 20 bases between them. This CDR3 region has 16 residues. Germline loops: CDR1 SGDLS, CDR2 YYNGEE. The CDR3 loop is CASSRVVPTGFYEQYF. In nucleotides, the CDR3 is TGTGCCAGCAGCCGGGTGGTGCCCACCGGGTTCTACGAGCAGTACTTC.